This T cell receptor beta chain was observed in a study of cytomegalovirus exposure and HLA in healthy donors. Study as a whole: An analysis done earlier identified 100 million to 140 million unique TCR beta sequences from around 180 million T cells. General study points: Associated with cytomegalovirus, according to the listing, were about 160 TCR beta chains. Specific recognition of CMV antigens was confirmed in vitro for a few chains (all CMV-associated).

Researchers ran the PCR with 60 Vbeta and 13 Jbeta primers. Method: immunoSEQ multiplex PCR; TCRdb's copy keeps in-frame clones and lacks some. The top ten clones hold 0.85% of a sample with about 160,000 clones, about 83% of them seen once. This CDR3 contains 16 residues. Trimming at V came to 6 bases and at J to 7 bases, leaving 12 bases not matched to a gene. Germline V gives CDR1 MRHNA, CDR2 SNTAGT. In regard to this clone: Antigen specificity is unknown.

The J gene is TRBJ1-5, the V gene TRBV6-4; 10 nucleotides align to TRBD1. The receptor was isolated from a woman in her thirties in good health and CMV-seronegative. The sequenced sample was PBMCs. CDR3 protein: CASSAETGGAGQPQHF. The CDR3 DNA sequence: TGTGCCAGCAGCGCCGAGACAGGGGGCGCAGGGCAGCCCCAGCATTTT.